This is a list of T cell receptor beta chains from one sample in a study of blood T cell repertoires in COVID-19. Clones were read by immunoSEQ multiplex PCR, and TCRdb kept only the in-frame ones, dropping some. The sample contains around 70,000 clones, around 82% of which appear only once. Sequences were obtained from peripheral blood. These receptors all stem from a man between 60 and 70 years old with acute or convalescent COVID-19. Both conserved end residues are part of each CDR3. The D gene is left open where the match is weak. Only some rows state a clone size, as once, few, many or a class for expanded clones.

.	.	TRBJ1-1	TRBV19	TGTGCCAGTAGTATAGCACAACTGAACACTGAAGCTTTCTTT	CASSIAQLNTEAFF
.	.	TRBJ1-1	TRBV5-1	TGCGCCAGCAGCTTGACGGGGGTGGGAATGAACACTGAAGCTTTCTTT	CASSLTGVGMNTEAFF
.	.	TRBJ2-5	TRBV21-1	TGTGCCAGCAGCACTAGACCCCCCGGCGGGACCCAGTACTTC	CASSTRPPGGTQYF
.	.	TRBJ1-6	TRBV20-1	TGCAGTGCTAGTTTGGCCAAGAATTCACCCCTCCACTTT	CSASLAKNSPLHF
TRBD2	.	TRBJ2-2	TRBV7-2	TGTGCCAGCAGCCATGAAGGCGGGGGGCCCGGGGAGCTGTTTTTT	CASSHEGGGPGELFF
TRBD1	.	TRBJ1-4	TRBV18	TGTGCCAGCTCACCCGGGACAGATGGGAAAAAACTGTTTTTT	CASSPGTDGKKLFF
TRBD1	.	TRBJ1-5	TRBV6-1	TGTGCCAGCAGTGAGGGACAGGGGTATCATCAGCCCCAGCATTTT	CASSEGQGYHQPQHF
.	.	TRBJ2-6	TRBV18	TGTGCCAGCTCACCGGAGAGGTCTGGGGCCAACGTCCTGACTTTC	CASSPERSGANVLTF
TRBD1	.	TRBJ2-2	TRBV10-3	TGTGCCATCAGTCCGGGACAGGGATGGGCCGGGGAGCTGTTTTTT	CAISPGQGWAGELFF
TRBD1	.	TRBJ1-2	TRBV19	TGTGCCAGTAGCCCTCGGACAGGGGGCAGCTATGGCTACACCTTC	CASSPRTGGSYGYTF
TRBD1	.	TRBJ1-1	TRBV6-1	TGTGCCAGCAGTGAAGGACAGGGAAACACTGAAGCTTTCTTT	CASSEGQGNTEAFF
.	.	TRBJ1-1	TRBV30	TGTGCCTGGACCTCAAGGGGTCAGCTGAACACTGAAGCTTTCTTT	CAWTSRGQLNTEAFF
.	.	TRBJ2-2	TRBV2	TGTGCCAGCACACCCCAGTGGGGGGTCACCGGAGAGCTGTTTTTT	CASTPQWGVTGELFF
TRBD1	once	TRBJ1-4	TRBV2	TGTGCCAGCAGGACCAGGACAGGGCGCGCCGAAAAACTGTTTTTT	CASRTRTGRAEKLFF
TRBD1	.	TRBJ1-1	TRBV6-5	TGTGCCAGCAGTTACTCCCCACAGGGGGCCACTGAAGCTTTCTTT	CASSYSPQGATEAFF
TRBD1	.	TRBJ1-6	TRBV15	TGTGCCACCAGCAGAGATGGGACAGGGGACTCCTATAATTCACCCCTCCACTTT	CATSRDGTGDSYNSPLHF
.	.	TRBJ2-6	TRBV13	TGTGCCAGCAGCTTAGCAGGATCTGGGGCCAACGTCCTGACTTTC	CASSLAGSGANVLTF
.	medium-sized	TRBJ1-1	TRBV25-1	TGTGCCAGCTTAGAGGTCCTCGGGTCTGAAGCTTTCTTT	CASLEVLGSEAFF
.	.	TRBJ2-3	TRBV3-1/TRBV3-2	TGTGCCAGCAGCAGACGACAACTGTGGGGGCAATTTCCCATTAGCACAGATACGCAGTATTTT	CASSRRQLWGQFPISTDTQYF
.	once	TRBJ1-4	TRBV5-1	TGCGCCAGCAGAAAAATGACAGGAGCTAATGAAAAACTGTTTTTT	CASRKMTGANEKLFF
TRBD2	few	TRBJ2-3	TRBV6-4	TGTGCCAGCAGTGACACGGGGGGGCCCACAGATACGCAGTATTTT	CASSDTGGPTDTQYF
.	.	TRBJ1-2	TRBV19	TGTGCCAGTAGTAACCCTGGACAGAATCATCGCGGCTACACCTTC	CASSNPGQNHRGYTF
TRBD1	.	TRBJ2-1	TRBV5-4	TGTGCCAGCAGCTTTCCGGGACAGGGGGCTTTCTTC	CASSFPGQGAFF
.	.	TRBJ1-5	TRBV30	TGTGCCTGGACAGGTAAAAGCAATCAGCCCCAGCATTTT	CAWTGKSNQPQHF
.	.	TRBJ1-3	TRBV5-1	TGCGCCAGCAGCTTGGTCCCAAGGGGCTTCTCTGGAAACACCATATATTTT	CASSLVPRGFSGNTIYF
.	.	TRBJ1-1	TRBV19	TGTGCCAGTAAATCCCTCAGAGGTGCGGCTTTCTTT	CASKSLRGAAFF
.	.	TRBJ1-5	TRBV21-1	TGTGCCAGCAGCAAAGGGGAGGGGCGGATATGTAGGAGCAATCAGCCCCAGCATTTT	CASSKGEGRICRSNQPQHF
.	.	TRBJ1-1	TRBV5-6	TGTGCCAGCAACCGCGGGGTCGCGAAAGCGGGGGGGAACACTGAAGCTTTCTTT	CASNRGVAKAGGNTEAFF
.	.	TRBJ2-3	TRBV5-1	TGCGCCAGCAGCTTTTGGGCGGGACTCTCTAGCACAGATACGCAGTATTTT	CASSFWAGLSSTDTQYF
TRBD1	.	TRBJ1-5	TRBV7-9	TGTGCCAGCAGCCTCGGGACAGGTGCCAATCAGCCCCAGCATTTT	CASSLGTGANQPQHF
.	.	TRBJ1-6	TRBV6-5	TGTGCCAGCAGTTACGAGGACAAGGTCTCACCCCTCCACTTT	CASSYEDKVSPLHF
.	.	TRBJ1-5	TRBV4-1	TGCGCCAGCAGCCAAGATTCAATGTCTAATAGCAATCAGCCCCAGCATTTT	CASSQDSMSNSNQPQHF
.	.	TRBJ1-1	TRBV7-6	TGTGCCAGCAGCCGCCGTGGAGGCGCAAACACTGAAGCTTTCTTT	CASSRRGGANTEAFF
.	.	TRBJ2-3	TRBV11-2	TGTGCCAGCAGCTTAGCGGGGGGCCAGTATTTT	CASSLAGGQYF
TRBD1	.	TRBJ1-2	TRBV5-1	TGCGCCAGCAGCATCGACCCGGGACAGGGGAGTGGCTACACCTTC	CASSIDPGQGSGYTF
.	.	TRBJ1-5	TRBV6-5	TGTGCCAGCAGTAGCGATGACTTTAATCAGCCCCAGCATTTT	CASSSDDFNQPQHF
.	.	TRBJ1-4	TRBV19	TGTGCCAGTGGAGATGAAAAACTGTTTTTT	CASGDEKLFF
.	.	TRBJ1-3	TRBV7-9	TGTGCCAGCACATCCGACGGGTACTCTGGAAACACCATATATTTT	CASTSDGYSGNTIYF
TRBD1	.	TRBJ1-4	TRBV30	TGTGCCTGGACACAGGGGGTAGCAACTAATGAAAAACTGTTTTTT	CAWTQGVATNEKLFF
TRBD2	.	TRBJ2-1	TRBV10-3	TGTGCCATCAGTGAGTCTAGCGGGGGGGTTTACAATGAGCAGTTCTTC	CAISESSGGVYNEQFF
.	.	TRBJ2-7	TRBV3-1/TRBV3-2	TGTGCCAGCAGCCAGTACGGACAGTCTGGCTACGAGCAGTACTTC	CASSQYGQSGYEQYF
.	.	TRBJ2-5	TRBV18	TGTGCCAGCTCACCACGGCGGGAGACCCAGTACTTC	CASSPRRETQYF
TRBD1	.	TRBJ1-2	TRBV2	TGTGCCAGCAGCGAAGAGGGGGGACAGGGGTTCTATGGCTACACCTTC	CASSEEGGQGFYGYTF
.	.	TRBJ2-1	TRBV5-1	TGCGCCAGCAGCTTGCTGGGGGGTAGCAATGAGCAGTTCTTC	CASSLLGGSNEQFF
.	.	TRBJ1-3	TRBV7-8	TGTGCCAGCAGCATAGGCAGGGATCGGGGAAACACCATATATTTT	CASSIGRDRGNTIYF
.	.	TRBJ1-1	TRBV2	TGTGCCAGCCTCCTAGTGAACACTGAAGCTTTCTTT	CASLLVNTEAFF
TRBD2	.	TRBJ2-3	TRBV2	TGTGCCAGCAGTGAAGGGCTAGCGGGGGGAGATACGCAGTATTTT	CASSEGLAGGDTQYF
TRBD2	.	TRBJ2-2	TRBV3-1/TRBV3-2	TGTGCCAGCAGCCCTCTGGGGGGGACCGGGGAGCTGTTTTTT	CASSPLGGTGELFF